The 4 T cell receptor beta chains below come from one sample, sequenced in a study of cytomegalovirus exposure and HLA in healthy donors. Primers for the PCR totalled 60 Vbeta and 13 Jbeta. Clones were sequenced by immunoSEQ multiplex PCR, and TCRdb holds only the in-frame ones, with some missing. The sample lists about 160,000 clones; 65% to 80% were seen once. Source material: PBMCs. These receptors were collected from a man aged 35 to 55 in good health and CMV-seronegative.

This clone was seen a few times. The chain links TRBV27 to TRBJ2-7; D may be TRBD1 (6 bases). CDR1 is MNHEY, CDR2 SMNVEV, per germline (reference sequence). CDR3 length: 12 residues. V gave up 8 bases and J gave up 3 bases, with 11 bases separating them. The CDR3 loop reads CASEGQNYEQYF. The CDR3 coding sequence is TGTGCCAGCGAGGGACAAAACTACGAGCAGTACTTC.

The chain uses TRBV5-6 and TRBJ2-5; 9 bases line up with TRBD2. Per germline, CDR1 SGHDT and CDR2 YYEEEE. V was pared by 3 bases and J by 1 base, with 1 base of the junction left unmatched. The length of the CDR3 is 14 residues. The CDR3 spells CASSWGLAQETQYF. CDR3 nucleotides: TGTGCCAGCAGCTGGGGACTAGCCCAAGAGACCCAGTACTTC.

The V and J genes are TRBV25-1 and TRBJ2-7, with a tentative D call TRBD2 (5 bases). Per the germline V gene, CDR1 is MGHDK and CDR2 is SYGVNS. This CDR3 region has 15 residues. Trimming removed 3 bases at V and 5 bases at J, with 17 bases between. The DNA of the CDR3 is TGTGCCAGCAGTGACCCACCTACGGGGAGCAACGAGCAGTACTTC. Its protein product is CASSDPPTGSNEQYF.

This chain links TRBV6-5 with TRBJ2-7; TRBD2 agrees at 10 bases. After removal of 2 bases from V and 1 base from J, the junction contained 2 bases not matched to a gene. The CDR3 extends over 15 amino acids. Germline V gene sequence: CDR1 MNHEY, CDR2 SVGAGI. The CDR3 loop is CASSYASGGSYEQYF. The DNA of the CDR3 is TGTGCCAGCAGTTACGCTAGCGGGGGTTCCTACGAGCAGTACTTC.